This T cell receptor (beta chain) was identified in a study of blood T cell repertoires in COVID-19 (dated by TCRdb to 2019 to 2021). Study-level background: Samples covering the acute and convalescent phases of COVID-19 were provided by collaborators in the United States, Italy and Spain. The material from the prospective study consisted of cDNA or gDNA derived from T cells, B-cell-depleted T cells, or PBMCs. The dataset comprised deeply sampled blood TCRbeta repertoires from subjects exposed to, actively infected with, or recovered from COVID-19. The repertoires were released in a freely available public database intended as a resource for research on the immune response to SARS-CoV-2. Samples came from the ongoing ImmuneRACE study (first 160 participants) plus 1,254 subjects from 6 global collaborators. Nearly every sample came with metadata listing a de-identified subject ID, COVID-19 status, age in years and sex. Where HLA class I and class II types were available, the types were taken from metadata supplied by the sample provider, not from assay-based typing.

The immunoSEQ Assay, a bias-controlled multiplex PCR, was used to amplify TCRbeta CDR3 regions from genomic DNA. Under the source paper's analysis protocol: The number of nucleated cells in each sample was estimated by amplification of reference gene primers within the assay. To quantify the absolute abundance of each unique TCRbeta CDR3 rearrangement, sequence reads were collapsed and filtered. For each sample, productive Simpson clonality was calculated as the square root of Simpson's diversity index over productive rearrangements. Sourced from immuneACCESS, this table was stored by TCRdb with only in-frame sequences that have V and J called. A share of the clones is absent; for the studies checked, an unresolved V gene accounts for under half, and the remainder has no known explanation. V, J and clone size were drawn from that table, and D and trimming were deduced from the DNA. This sample comprises 100,000 to 120,000 clones, about 85% of them detected only once. Roughly 1.6% of the sample is in the top ten clones.

The collaborating institutions used their own protocols to collect whole blood in K2EDTA tubes. For TCRbeta analysis, collaborator samples were shipped as frozen whole blood, as isolated PBMCs, or as DNA extracted from either sample type. From the cysteine up to the phenylalanine, the CDR3 has a length of 14 residues. Left in the record is the CDR3 DNA by itself, 42 bases read in frame from the first base. The trim is 2 bases for V and 6 bases for J, with a gap of 11 bases between the germline ends. CDR1 and CDR2 were assigned from the germline V gene as MGHDK and SYGVNS. What the work shows at the level of the full study, not this receptor alone: The quantity of clinical and demographic metadata differed by source and by participant and was supplied without curation.

Regarding this clone: Its antigen target is currently unknown. No much larger clonotype is one base removed from it; base qualities were not supplied.

Recombination joined TRBV25-1 with TRBJ1-5, with the D gene too uncertain to name. Material: peripheral blood. The origin of this receptor is a man between 50 and 59 years old with acute or convalescent COVID-19. The CDR3 region: CASSEGENGQPQHF. Read as DNA, the sequence is TGTGCCAGCAGTGAAGGGGAGAACGGTCAGCCCCAGCATTTT.